This entry is about one T cell receptor (beta chain). The sample belongs to a study of blood T cells in healthy people across ages. Trimming stripped 1 base from V and 5 bases from J, with 13 bases between. The CDR3 length is 15 residues. Germline V gene data show CDR1 as KGHSH and CDR2 as LQKENI. Combining a sample-barcoded 5' primer with a J-beta primer mix, a second PCR ran for roughly 7 to 11 cycles. TCRdb fed the 5' RACE reads into MiXCR, producing one record per CDR3 protein. The table has 1,300,000 or so distinct CDR3 sequences, 59% seen once. The sequenced sample consisted of blood. The receptor was derived from a man aged 18 to 30 in good health. The chain joins TRBV18 to TRBJ2-3, with a weak D call TRBD1 (6 bases). Here the CDR3 DNA reads TGTGCCAGCTCACCACGAGTCAGGGGTGGAGATACGCAGTATTTT. Its protein is CASSPRVRGGDTQYF. Supplemented by reference TRBV18 and TRBJ2-3, the full variable domain reads NAGVMQNPRHLVRRRGQEARLRCSPMKGHSHVYWYRQLPEEGLKFMVYLQKENIIDESGMPKERFSAEFPKEGPSILRIQQVVRGDSAAYFCASSPRVRGGDTQYFGPGTRLTVL.